The rows below give T cell receptor beta chains drawn from one sample of a study of blood T cell repertoires in COVID-19. The repertoire was sequenced with immunoSEQ multiplex PCR; TCRdb's copy has only in-frame clones and lacks some. Of roughly 100,000 clones listed, 71% are singletons. The specimen was peripheral blood. These receptors were taken from a human donor with acute or convalescent COVID-19. The donor label of this sample is uncertain. Both conserved end residues are part of each CDR3. Fields, in order: J gene, D gene, V gene, CDR3 protein. The D gene is left open where the match is weak.

TRBJ2-7 . TRBV3-1/TRBV3-2 CASSHYLQGGEQYF
TRBJ1-3 TRBD1 TRBV18 CASSQDRANSGNTIYF
TRBJ1-2 . TRBV29-1 CSVLRGRGGYTF
TRBJ2-7 . TRBV3-1/TRBV3-2 CASSQGGTPYEQYF
TRBJ2-3 . TRBV7-3 CASYLGGAESTDTQYF
TRBJ2-7 . TRBV6-5 CASSPQDTLYEQYF
TRBJ1-2 . TRBV19 CASSQTINYGYTF
TRBJ2-2 TRBD1 TRBV11-3 CASSLGGQGDTGELFF
TRBJ2-3 TRBD1 TRBV19 CASSIRDRASTDTQYF
TRBJ1-3 TRBD1 TRBV4-2 CASSQDSRGQSGNTIYF
TRBJ2-1 . TRBV2 CASSESGNEQFF
TRBJ1-1 . TRBV7-9 CASSSWGTEAFF
TRBJ2-1 TRBD1 TRBV9 CASSFLRDSAHPRKYNEQFF
TRBJ2-1 . TRBV3-1/TRBV3-2 CASSLSPRQHPGDEQFF
TRBJ1-1 TRBD1 TRBV24-1 CATSDLHIFLGQWSSSNTEGEAFF
TRBJ2-6 TRBD1 TRBV18 CASSPWSTGGGSGANVLTF
TRBJ2-3 . TRBV4-1 CASSQEYGGPGATQYF
TRBJ2-3 TRBD2 TRBV27 CASSQLAGGITDTQYF
TRBJ2-1 TRBD1 TRBV27 CASTPTGQFSDEQFF
TRBJ2-7 TRBD1 TRBV4-2 CASSQGTGFFYEQYF
TRBJ1-5 . TRBV19 CAGSVGPNQPQHF
TRBJ2-1 TRBD2 TRBV19 CASSTPRGRVDEQFF
TRBJ2-5 TRBD1 TRBV12-3/TRBV12-4 CASSFTQGETQYF
TRBJ1-2 TRBD1 TRBV24-1 CATSDPGTGAGYTF
TRBJ1-2 . TRBV11-2 CASSSWPSNYGYTF
TRBJ2-5 . TRBV5-1 CASSLGGGETQYF
TRBJ2-1 TRBD2 TRBV5-1 CASSLANAGGYNEQFF
TRBJ1-1 . TRBV4-1 CASSQAGANTEAFF
TRBJ1-6 . TRBV2 CASRVQLSPLHF
TRBJ1-1 TRBD1 TRBV20-1 CSASTTGGNGEAFF
TRBJ1-3 . TRBV28 CASSAPGSSGNTIYF
TRBJ1-6 . TRBV9 CASSTEVSPLHF
TRBJ1-2 . TRBV28 CASRYSGGTNYGYTF
TRBJ2-3 TRBD2 TRBV18 CASSPGQRGVTDTQYF
TRBJ2-3 TRBD2 TRBV2 CASSEFGLADSTDTQYF
TRBJ1-2 TRBD1 TRBV12-3/TRBV12-4 CASSLRDSYGYTF
TRBJ1-2 . TRBV3-1/TRBV3-2 CASSQVGASDGYTF
TRBJ2-1 . TRBV9 CASSPGGSSYNEQFF
TRBJ2-7 . TRBV3-1/TRBV3-2 CASSQGRGRRGEQYF
TRBJ2-5 . TRBV6-5 CASAVGQETQYF
TRBJ2-3 TRBD2 TRBV5-1 CASSLAPLAGITDTQYF
TRBJ1-2 TRBD1 TRBV28 CASSSQGVGAYGYTF
TRBJ2-2 TRBD2 TRBV19 CASNPLWSGGAGELFF
TRBJ1-1 TRBD1 TRBV5-4 CASSLDRANTEAFF
TRBJ2-1 . TRBV23-1 CASSQGSSYNEQFF
TRBJ2-5 TRBD2 TRBV2 CASERGRQETQYF
TRBJ2-5 . TRBV14 CASSYSTFLGGQETQYF
TRBJ2-2 . TRBV2 CASKELANTGELFF
TRBJ1-2 . TRBV5-4 CASSLVDSQAGGYTF
TRBJ1-2 TRBD1 TRBV19 CASSIKGQGNYGYTF
TRBJ2-5 . TRBV3-1/TRBV3-2 CASSQDRRGTPRAETQYF
TRBJ1-2 TRBD1 TRBV6-6 CASSWTGDEGYTF
TRBJ1-2 . TRBV2 CASSVQGYYGYTF
TRBJ1-3 TRBD1 TRBV4-1 CASSTPTGAPGNTIYF
TRBJ1-5 . TRBV29-1 CSVADRYDQPQHF
TRBJ2-7 TRBD2 TRBV7-9 CASSPNRGTSLNYEQYF